This section outlines one T cell receptor (beta chain) sequence together with its context. Trimming removed 5 bases from V and 6 bases from J; junction bases left unmatched: 8. The CDR3 runs 16 residues. The germline V gene encodes CDR1 SGHTA and CDR2 FQGTGA. This sample was included in a study of cytomegalovirus exposure and HLA in healthy donors. Both 60 Vbeta primers and 13 Jbeta primers went into the PCR. Measured with immunoSEQ multiplex PCR; TCRdb has only the in-frame clones, and not every one. The sample comprises under 200,000 clones, roughly 85% of which are singletons, and 0.69% rests with the top ten.

The source material was PBMCs. The clonotype comes from a woman aged 40 to 50 in good health and CMV-seronegative. The chain couples TRBV7-3 to TRBJ2-1, with 12 bases identical to TRBD1. The CDR3 here is CASSQMAGQGANEQFF. Here the CDR3 DNA reads TGTGCCAGCAGCCAAATGGCGGGACAGGGGGCCAATGAGCAGTTCTTC.